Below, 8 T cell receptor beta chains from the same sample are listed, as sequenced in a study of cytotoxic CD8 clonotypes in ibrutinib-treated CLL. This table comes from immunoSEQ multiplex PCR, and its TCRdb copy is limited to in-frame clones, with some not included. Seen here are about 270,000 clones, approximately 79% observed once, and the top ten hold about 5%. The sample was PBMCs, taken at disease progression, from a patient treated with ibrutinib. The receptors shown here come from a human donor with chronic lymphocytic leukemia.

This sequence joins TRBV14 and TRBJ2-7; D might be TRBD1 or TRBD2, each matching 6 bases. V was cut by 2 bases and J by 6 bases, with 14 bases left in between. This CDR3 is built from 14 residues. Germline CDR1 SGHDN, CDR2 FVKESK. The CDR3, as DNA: TGTGCCAGCAGCCAAAGTAGGGGGGTTTCCGAGCAGTACTTC. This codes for CASSQSRGVSEQYF.

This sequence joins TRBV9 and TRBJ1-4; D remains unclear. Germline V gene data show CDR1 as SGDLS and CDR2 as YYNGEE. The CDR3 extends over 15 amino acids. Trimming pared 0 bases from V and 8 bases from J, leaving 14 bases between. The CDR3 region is CASSVGGFGREKLFF. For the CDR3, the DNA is TGTGCCAGCAGCGTAGGTGGATTCGGTAGGGAAAAACTGTTTTTT.

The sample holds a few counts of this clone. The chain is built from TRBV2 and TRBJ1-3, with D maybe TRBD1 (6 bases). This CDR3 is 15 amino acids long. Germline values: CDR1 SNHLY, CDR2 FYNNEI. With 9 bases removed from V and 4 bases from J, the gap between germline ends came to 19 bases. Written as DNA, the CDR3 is TGTGCCAGTTTCGGGGCAGGGGCCTCCGGAAACACCATATATTTT. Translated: CASFGAGASGNTIYF.

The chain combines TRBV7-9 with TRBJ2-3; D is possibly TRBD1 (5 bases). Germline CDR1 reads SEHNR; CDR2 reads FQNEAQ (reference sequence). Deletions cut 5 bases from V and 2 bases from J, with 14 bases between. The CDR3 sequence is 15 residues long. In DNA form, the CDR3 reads TGTGCCAGCAGCCCAACGACAGACTCCACAGATACGCAGTATTTT. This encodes CASSPTTDSTDTQYF.

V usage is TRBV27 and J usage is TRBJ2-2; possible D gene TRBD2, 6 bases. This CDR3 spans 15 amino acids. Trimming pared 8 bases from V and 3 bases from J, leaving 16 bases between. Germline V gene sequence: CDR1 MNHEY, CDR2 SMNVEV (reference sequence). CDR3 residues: CASAAGPSYTGELFF. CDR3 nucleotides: TGTGCCAGCGCCGCGGGACCATCATACACCGGGGAGCTGTTTTTT.

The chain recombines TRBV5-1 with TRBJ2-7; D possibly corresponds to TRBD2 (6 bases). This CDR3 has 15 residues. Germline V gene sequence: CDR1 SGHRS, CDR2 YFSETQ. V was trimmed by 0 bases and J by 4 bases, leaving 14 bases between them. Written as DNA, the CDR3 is TGCGCCAGCAGCTTGGCCGGAGAGGGAGGTTACGAGCAGTACTTC. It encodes CASSLAGEGGYEQYF.

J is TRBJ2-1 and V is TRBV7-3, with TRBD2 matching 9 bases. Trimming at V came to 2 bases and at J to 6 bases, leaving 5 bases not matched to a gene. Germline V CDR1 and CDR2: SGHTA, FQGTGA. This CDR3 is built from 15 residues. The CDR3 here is CASSLVAGAPNEQFF. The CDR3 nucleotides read TGTGCCAGCAGCTTAGTAGCGGGAGCCCCCAATGAGCAGTTCTTC.

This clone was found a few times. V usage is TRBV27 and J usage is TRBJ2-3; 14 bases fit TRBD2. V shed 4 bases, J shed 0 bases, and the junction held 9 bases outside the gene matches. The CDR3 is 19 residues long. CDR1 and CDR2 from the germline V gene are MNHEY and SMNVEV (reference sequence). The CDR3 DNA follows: TGTGCCAGCAGTTCTGATCCGGGACTAGCGGGGGCCAGCACAGATACGCAGTATTTT. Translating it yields CASSSDPGLAGASTDTQYF.